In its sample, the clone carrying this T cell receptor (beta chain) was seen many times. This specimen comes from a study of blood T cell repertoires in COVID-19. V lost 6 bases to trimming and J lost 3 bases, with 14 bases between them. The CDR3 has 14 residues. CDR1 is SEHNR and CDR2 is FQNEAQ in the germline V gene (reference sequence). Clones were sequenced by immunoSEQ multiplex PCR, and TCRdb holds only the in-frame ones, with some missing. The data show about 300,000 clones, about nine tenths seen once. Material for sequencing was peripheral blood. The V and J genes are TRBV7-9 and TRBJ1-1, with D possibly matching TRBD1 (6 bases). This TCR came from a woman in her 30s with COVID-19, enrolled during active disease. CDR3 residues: CASSPTGAHTEAFF. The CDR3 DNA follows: TGTGCCAGCAGTCCGACAGGAGCGCACACTGAAGCTTTCTTT. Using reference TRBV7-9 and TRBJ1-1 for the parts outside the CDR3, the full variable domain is DTGVSQNPRHKITKRGQNVTFRCDPISEHNRLYWYRQTLGQGPEFLTYFQNEAQLEKSRLLSDRFSAERPKGSFSTLEIQRTEQGDSAMYLCASSPTGAHTEAFFGQGTRLTVV.